This is a list of T cell receptor beta chains from one sample in a study of T cell changes during pregnancy in multiple sclerosis. Using immunoSEQ multiplex PCR, the repertoire was profiled, and TCRdb retains in-frame clones only, with some absent. The sample consists of 55,000 to 95,000 clones, approximately 92% of them appearing once. The input for sequencing was peripheral blood, taken in the second trimester of pregnancy. The receptor set was obtained from a female donor in good health, enrolled as a control in a pregnancy study. CDR3s include the opening cysteine and the closing phenylalanine or tryptophan. The D gene is left open where the match is weak. Size is stated for part of the rows, as once, few or many counts, or as a class when the clone is expanded.

j_call clone_size v_call d_call cdr3_nt cdr3_aa
TRBJ1-2 - TRBV28 - TGTGCCACGCGGGGGGAGTATGGCTACACCTTC CATRGEYGYTF
TRBJ1-3 - TRBV14 - TGTGCCAGCAGCCATACAGGGTGGACCTCTGGAAACACCATATATTTT CASSHTGWTSGNTIYF
TRBJ2-3 - TRBV7-3 - TGTGCCAGCAGCTTAAATGCCCGGGGGACCACAGATACGCAGTATTTT CASSLNARGTTDTQYF
TRBJ2-2 - TRBV9 - TGTGCCAGCAGCGTAGGATCCATGTCAGTCGGGGAGCTGTTTTTT CASSVGSMSVGELFF
TRBJ1-6 once TRBV7-2 - TGTGCCAGCAGCACACAGGGCCGTAATTCACCCCTCCACTTT CASSTQGRNSPLHF
TRBJ2-6 - TRBV12-5 - TGTGCTAGTGGTTTAGGGGAGGCTGGGGCCAACGTCCTGACTTTC CASGLGEAGANVLTF
TRBJ2-3 - TRBV4-1 - TGCGCCAGCAGCCGGGGAGTTCCTAGCACAGATACGCAGTATTTT CASSRGVPSTDTQYF
TRBJ2-3 - TRBV5-6 - TGTGCCAGTCAGGGAATCACAGATACGCAGTATTTT CASQGITDTQYF
TRBJ1-2 few TRBV19 - TGTGCCAGTAGTATACCCCGGGCGGGGGGCTACACCTTC CASSIPRAGGYTF
TRBJ2-1 few TRBV19 - TGTGCCAGTAGTATACAGCCCGGGAGGCAGTTCTTC CASSIQPGRQFF